A single sample gave rise to the 22 T cell receptor beta chains below, sequenced in a study of blood T cell repertoires in COVID-19. Using immunoSEQ multiplex PCR, the repertoire was profiled, and TCRdb retains in-frame clones only, with some absent. In the table there are some 96,000 clones, 70% to 90% of which are singletons. The sample taken for sequencing was peripheral blood. These receptors all stem from a human donor in a cohort sampled during active COVID-19.

The gene calls are TRBV4-2 and TRBJ1-2; TRBD1 agrees at 7 bases. The J segment lost 5 bases and the V segment lost 1 base, leaving 10 bases of the junction unmatched. The CDR3 covers 16 residues. Germline V gene data show CDR1 as LGHNA and CDR2 as YNFKEQ. DNA for the CDR3: TGTGCCAGCAGCCAAGGTGGGACACAGGGGCGGTATGGCTACACCTTC. This encodes CASSQGGTQGRYGYTF.

V and J are TRBV29-1 and TRBJ2-2, with TRBD2 identical over 9 bases. The CDR3 has 16 residues. V was pared by 6 bases and J by 7 bases, with 15 bases of the junction left unmatched. Germline V lookup: CDR1 SQVTM, CDR2 ANQGSEA. The CDR3 is CSVPRREGRGGGELFF. DNA of the CDR3: TGCAGCGTCCCGCGGCGGGAGGGCCGGGGCGGCGGGGAGCTGTTTTTT.

This chain links TRBV5-1 with TRBJ2-7, with 12 bases lining up with TRBD1. Germline values: CDR1 SGHRS, CDR2 YFSETQ. With V trimmed by 4 bases and J by 4 bases, 9 bases remained unmatched. The CDR3 covers 16 residues. The CDR3 bases are TGCGCCAGCAGCAGGGGGACAGGGGGCTTTAGTTACGAGCAGTACTTC. This encodes CASSRGTGGFSYEQYF.

The chain carries TRBV19 and TRBJ2-1; a weak D match, TRBD1 (6 bases). Trimming took off 4 bases at V and 0 bases at J, with 7 bases between the two ends. CDR1 LNHDA and CDR2 SQIVND come from the germline V gene (reference sequence). This CDR3 comprises 14 residues. Here the CDR3 reads CASSRQVSYNEQFF. CDR3 sequence (DNA): TGTGCCAGTAGTAGACAGGTCTCCTACAATGAGCAGTTCTTC. The whole variable domain, filled in from reference TRBV19 and TRBJ2-1, reads DGGITQSPKYLFRKEGQNVTLSCEQNLNHDAMYWYRQDPGQGLRLIYYSQIVNDFQKGDIAEGYSVSREKKESFPLTVTSAQKNPTAFYLCASSRQVSYNEQFFGPGTRLTVL.

This clone appeared a single time. This specimen includes other DNA sequences encoding the same CDR3. V and J are TRBV6-4 and TRBJ2-3, with 7 positions matching TRBD1. Trimming removed 8 bases from V and 2 bases from J; junction bases left unmatched: 4. The CDR3 totals 13 residues. Germline lookup yields CDR1 MRHNA and CDR2 SNTAGT. CDR3 sequence reads: CASADRDTDTQYF. CDR3 nucleotides: TGTGCCAGCGCAGACAGGGACACAGATACGCAGTATTTT.

This chain links TRBV3-1 (or the pseudogene TRBV3-2) with TRBJ2-5, with 11 bases aligning to TRBD1. This CDR3 spans 15 amino acids. Germline V CDR1 and CDR2: LGHDT, YNNKEL (reference sequence). V dropped 5 bases and J dropped 4; count of bases not matched to a gene: 6. The CDR3 region is CASSIRTGGGETQYF. CDR3 DNA sequence: TGTGCCAGCAGCATCCGGACAGGGGGCGGAGAGACCCAGTACTTC.

The V gene is TRBV11-3, the J gene TRBJ2-1; 9 bases align to TRBD2. Germline V lookup: CDR1 SGHNT, CDR2 YENEEA. CDR3 size: 16 residues. J gave up 4 bases and V 4 bases, and 8 bases lay outside the gene matches. CDR3: CASSSRSGRRYNEQFF. CDR3 nucleotides: TGTGCCAGCAGCTCCCGTAGCGGGAGACGTTACAATGAGCAGTTCTTC.

The chain links TRBV10-3 to TRBJ2-7; tentatively, D is TRBD2 (6 bases). The CDR3 spans 12 residues. Trimming removed 11 bases at V and 4 bases at J, with 15 bases between. CDR1 and CDR2 from the germline V gene are ENHRY and SYGVKD. The CDR3 protein is CAVSAGQYEQYF. In DNA form, the CDR3 reads TGTGCCGTCTCAGCGGGTCAGTACGAGCAGTACTTC.

The CDR3 DNA reads TGTGCCACCAGCAAGGGGGGGACCACAGATACGCAGTATTTT. It is translated as CATSKGGTTDTQYF. This chain connects TRBV15 to TRBJ2-3; D is possibly TRBD2 (7 bases). Looked up from germline, CDR1 is LNHNV and CDR2 is YYDKDF (reference sequence). CDR3 length equals 14 residues. V lost 4 bases to trimming and J lost 2 bases, with 10 bases between them.

The chain's CDR3 is CASSFQPGRLDTQYF. The CDR3 region has the DNA TGTGCCAGCAGCTTCCAGCCTGGGCGTCTAGATACGCAGTATTTT. This sequence joins TRBV11-2 and TRBJ2-3; no definite D call. Germline-derived CDR1 and CDR2 are SGHAT and FQNNGV. Trimming left V 3 bases short and J 5 bases short, with 15 bases between. CDR3 length equals 15 residues.

This clone was found once. The rearrangement links TRBV5-1 to TRBJ2-7; D is perhaps TRBD1 (6 bases). Germline lookup yields CDR1 SGHRS and CDR2 YFSETQ. The CDR3 runs to 14 residues. Trimming shortened V by 3 bases and J by 0 bases, and 10 bases separated the two germline ends. Written as DNA, the CDR3 is TGCGCCAGCAGCTCTACAGGGTACTCCTACGAGCAGTACTTC. Translation: CASSSTGYSYEQYF. The entire variable domain, with the rest obtained from reference TRBV5-1 and TRBJ2-7, is as follows: KAGVTQTPRYLIKTRGQQVTLSCSPISGHRSVSWYQQTPGQGLQFLFEYFSETQRNKGNFPGRFSGRQFSNSRSEMNVSTLELGDSALYLCASSSTGYSYEQYFGPGTRLTVT.

The V and J genes are TRBV28 and TRBJ1-2, with a weak D call TRBD1 (6 bases). The CDR3 runs to 15 residues. CDR1 is MDHEN, CDR2 SYDVKM, per germline. V lost 1 base to trimming and J lost 4 bases, with 13 bases between them. The CDR3 region is CASSLFGQPSYGYTF. CDR3 nucleotide sequence: TGTGCCAGCAGTTTATTCGGACAGCCCTCCTATGGCTACACCTTC.

The chain carries TRBV28 and TRBJ1-5; 8 bases align to TRBD1. The CDR3 has 13 amino acids. The germline V gene has CDR1 MDHEN and CDR2 SYDVKM. The trim removed 8 bases at V and 2 bases at J, leaving 2 bases unmatched. The CDR3 DNA follows: TGTGCCAGCTTGGACAGGGGCAATCAGCCCCAGCATTTT. Translated, it gives CASLDRGNQPQHF.

The rearrangement joins TRBV6-1 to TRBJ1-3; D remains ambiguous. Trimming removed 1 base at V and 2 bases at J, with 9 bases between. Per the germline V gene, CDR1 is MNHNS and CDR2 is SASEGT. The CDR3 runs to 15 residues. This chain's CDR3 is CASSEVRAPGNTIYF. The CDR3 DNA sequence: TGTGCCAGCAGTGAAGTGAGAGCCCCTGGAAACACCATATATTTT.

The sample holds many counts of this clone. This chain connects TRBV30 to TRBJ1-5; the D is unclear. CDR1 GTSNPN and CDR2 SVGIG come from the germline V gene (reference sequence). The CDR3 length is 14 residues. Between the trimmed V and J ends, which lost 5 bases and 0 bases, there was a span of 11 bases. The CDR3 here is CAWGVRASNQPQHF. The CDR3 nucleotides are TGTGCCTGGGGAGTGCGGGCTAGCAATCAGCCCCAGCATTTT.

The rearrangement uses TRBV27 and TRBJ2-2, with 8 bases aligning to TRBD2. Germline lookup yields CDR1 MNHEY and CDR2 SMNVEV (reference sequence). The length of the CDR3 is 14 residues. After removal of 7 bases from V and 4 bases from J, the junction contained 5 bases not matched to a gene. CDR3 bases: TGTGCCAGCACCTCGGGAGGGGGCACCGGGGAGCTGTTTTTT. It encodes CASTSGGGTGELFF.

The chain carries TRBV28 and TRBJ2-3; D is unresolved. The germline V gene encodes CDR1 MDHEN and CDR2 SYDVKM. Between the trimmed V and J ends, which lost 4 bases and 6 bases, there was a span of 20 bases. The length of the CDR3 is 16 residues. CDR3 protein: CASSSTWAVRFDTQYF. As DNA, the CDR3 is TGTGCCAGCAGTTCTACATGGGCTGTTCGTTTTGATACGCAGTATTTT.

This chain uses TRBV6-5 with TRBJ1-2, with 8 nucleotides matching TRBD1. The length of the CDR3 is 14 residues. V trimming: 5 bases; J trimming: 5 bases; junction bases outside the gene matches: 7. Germline CDR1 MNHEY, CDR2 SVGAGI. The CDR3 region has the DNA TGTGCCAGCAGTACCTCGACAGGGGTGTATGGCTACACCTTC. Translating gives CASSTSTGVYGYTF.

V usage is TRBV5-4 and J usage is TRBJ2-1; 8 nucleotides line up with TRBD2. The J segment lost 10 bases and the V segment lost 2 bases, leaving 11 bases of the junction unmatched. Germline V CDR1 and CDR2: SGHNT, YYREEE (reference sequence). The CDR3 is 15 amino acids. The CDR3 sequence is CASSFPRGDPGEQFF. CDR3 in DNA: TGTGCCAGCAGCTTTCCGCGGGGGGACCCGGGCGAGCAGTTCTTC.

The chain combines TRBV3-1 (or the pseudogene TRBV3-2) with TRBJ2-1; 10 bases line up with TRBD2. Germline values: CDR1 LGHDT, CDR2 YNNKEL (reference sequence). This CDR3 is 16 amino acids long. Trimming removed 0 bases from V and 8 bases from J; junction bases left unmatched: 7. The CDR3 is CASSQDPAGGPDEQFF. The CDR3 bases are TGTGCCAGCAGCCAAGATCCAGCGGGAGGGCCGGATGAGCAGTTCTTC.

The gene calls are TRBV2 and TRBJ2-3; D call uncertain. CDR1 is SNHLY, CDR2 FYNNEI, per germline. There are 11 residues in the CDR3. The ends were cut back, 7 bases at V and 2 bases at J, with 4 bases in the middle. The CDR3 DNA follows: TGTGCCAGCACCTTCACAGATACGCAGTATTTT. Translating it yields CASTFTDTQYF. The variable domain in full, with the rest retrieved from reference TRBV2 and TRBJ2-3, is EPEVTQTPSHQVTQMGQEVILRCVPISNHLYFYWYRQILGQKVEFLVSFYNNEISEKSEIFDDQFSVERPDGSNFTLKIRSTKLEDSAMYFCASTFTDTQYFGPGTRLTVL.

The chain uses TRBV10-2 and TRBJ1-4; 9 nucleotides match TRBD1. Per the germline V gene, CDR1 is WSHSY and CDR2 is SAAADI. V was clipped by 8 bases and J by 4 bases; unmatched bases: 5. The CDR3 is made up of 14 amino acids. The CDR3 nucleotides are TGCGCCAGCGGGAGACAGGGGGGTAATGAAAAACTGTTTTTT. It specifies CASGRQGGNEKLFF.